This T cell receptor beta chain was profiled in a study of OX40 agonist ivuxolimab in advanced cancers. Study context: The study enrolled dose-escalation patients with hepatocellular carcinoma, melanoma, renal cell or head and neck cancer. Partial responses were achieved by three patients, one with hepatocellular carcinoma and two with cutaneous melanoma.

CDR1 is SGHVS, CDR2 FQNEAQ, per germline. V trimming: 2 bases; J trimming: 4 bases; junction bases outside the gene matches: 22. The CDR3 is 21 amino acids. Data came from immunoSEQ multiplex PCR; TCRdb stores just in-frame clones and leaves some out. The table shows just over 80,000 clones, with 80% to 90% occurring only once. The count of this clone is one. Its specificity is not known. Study-wide results and caveats: Nonresponders included some who also had low normalized T-cell clonal expansion.

The gene calls are TRBV7-8 and TRBJ2-5; 10 bases map to TRBD1. The sample in question was CD4+ or CD8+ T cells sorted from blood, obtained in a trial of the OX40 agonist ivuxolimab. The sequence was collected from an adult with an advanced solid tumor such as melanoma, head and neck, liver or kidney cancer. The CDR3 nucleotides are TGTGCCAGCAGCTTATTTCCCGGGACAGGGGCCCTTACGACGTCCAGAGAGACCCAGTACTTC. Its protein product is CASSLFPGTGALTTSRETQYF.